This T cell receptor (beta chain) derives from a study of blood T cell repertoires in COVID-19. About the study: Sources were T cells, B-cell-depleted T cells, or PBMCs; the material itself was cDNA or gDNA.

In the source study's methods: Cell counts per sample came from amplifying reference gene primers. The table came from immunoSEQ multiplex PCR; TCRdb's copy has only in-frame clones and leaves some out. That table gives V, J and clone size, and the DNA gave D and trimming. Of about 91,000 clones listed, around 80% are singletons. This CDR3 contains 17 residues. The germline V gene has CDR1 MDHEN and CDR2 SYDVKM. Trimming took 6 bases from V and 11 from J; bases not matched to a gene: 23. Sample: peripheral blood. This clonotype was obtained from a man aged 65-85 years with acute or convalescent COVID-19. V and J are TRBV28 and TRBJ2-7; 9 bases agree with TRBD1. CDR3 coding DNA: TGTGCCAGCAGAGGCGTTAGGACAGGGGTTCCGTTGGTTGACGAGTACTTC. Translating it yields CASRGVRTGVPLVDEYF.